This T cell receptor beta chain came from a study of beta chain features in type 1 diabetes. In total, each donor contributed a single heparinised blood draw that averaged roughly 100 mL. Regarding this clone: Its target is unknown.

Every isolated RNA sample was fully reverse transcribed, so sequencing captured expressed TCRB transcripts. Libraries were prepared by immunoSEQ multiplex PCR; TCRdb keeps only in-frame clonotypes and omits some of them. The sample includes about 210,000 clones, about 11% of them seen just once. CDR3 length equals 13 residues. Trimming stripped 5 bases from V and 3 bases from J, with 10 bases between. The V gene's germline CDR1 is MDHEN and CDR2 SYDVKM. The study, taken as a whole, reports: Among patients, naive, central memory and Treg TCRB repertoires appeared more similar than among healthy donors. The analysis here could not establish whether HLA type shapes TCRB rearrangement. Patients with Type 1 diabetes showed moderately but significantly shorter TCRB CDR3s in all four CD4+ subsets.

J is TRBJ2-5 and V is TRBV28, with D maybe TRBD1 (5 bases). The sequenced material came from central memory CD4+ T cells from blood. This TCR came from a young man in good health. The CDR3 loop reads CASSVIREETQYF. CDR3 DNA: TGTGCCAGCAGTGTGATCAGGGAAGAGACCCAGTACTTC.